The 28 T cell receptor beta chains listed next were all sequenced from one sample in a study of shared clonotypes between healthy human individuals. Using immunoSEQ multiplex PCR, the repertoire was profiled, and TCRdb retains in-frame clones only, with some absent. Of fewer than 400,000 clones detected, around 72% appear once; the ten largest clones hold around a tenth. The sequenced material came from memory CD4+ T cells sorted from blood. As for subset: CD45RA-negative fraction. All receptors derive from a man in his thirties or forties in good health.

The chain has TRBV7-9 and TRBJ1-6; 8 nucleotides match TRBD1. V gave up 3 bases and J gave up 7 bases; unmatched junction bases: 2. Germline V gives CDR1 SEHNR, CDR2 FQNEAQ (reference sequence). This CDR3 comprises 14 residues. For the CDR3, the DNA is TGTGCCAGCAGCTTGGGGGACAGGAATTCACCCCTCCACTTT. It codes for CASSLGDRNSPLHF.

The chain combines TRBV5-4 with TRBJ2-7; 11 bases fit TRBD2. V lost 1 base and J lost 4; bases outside the gene matches: 10. This CDR3 comprises 17 residues. Germline V gives CDR1 SGHNT, CDR2 YYREEE (reference sequence). CDR3 residues: CASSLPLPGLAAYEQYF. CDR3 coding DNA: TGTGCCAGCAGCTTGCCCCTTCCGGGACTAGCGGCTTACGAGCAGTACTTC.

This chain uses TRBV11-3 with TRBJ2-1; D is uncertain. Deletions cut 8 bases from V and 8 bases from J, with 10 bases between. Germline V gene sequence: CDR1 SGHNT, CDR2 YENEEA. This CDR3 spans 11 amino acids. The CDR3: CASGYQDEQFF. The CDR3 DNA reads as TGTGCCAGCGGGTACCAAGATGAGCAGTTCTTC.

The V and J genes are TRBV5-1 and TRBJ2-3, with 7 bases that match TRBD2. CDR3 length: 14 amino acids. Germline V gene lookup returns CDR1 SGHRS and CDR2 YFSETQ. V gave up 4 bases and J gave up 6 bases; unmatched junction bases: 8. This chain's CDR3 is CASSHRTGGDTQYF. The DNA for the CDR3 is TGCGCCAGCAGCCACAGGACCGGGGGGGATACGCAGTATTTT. Filled out from reference TRBV5-1 and TRBJ2-3, the complete variable domain reads KAGVTQTPRYLIKTRGQQVTLSCSPISGHRSVSWYQQTPGQGLQFLFEYFSETQRNKGNFPGRFSGRQFSNSRSEMNVSTLELGDSALYLCASSHRTGGDTQYFGPGTRLTVL.

The CDR3 spells CASSRGLGLGKNTGELFF. For the CDR3, the DNA is TGCGCCAGCAGCCGGGGATTGGGACTCGGAAAGAACACCGGGGAGCTGTTTTTT. The chain couples TRBV5-1 to TRBJ2-2; D is perhaps TRBD2 (6 bases). The length of the CDR3 is 18 residues. Trimming pared 4 bases from V and 1 base from J, leaving 20 bases between. In germline, CDR1 is SGHRS, CDR2 YFSETQ.

The chain employs TRBV10-1 and TRBJ2-1, with 16 bases fitting TRBD2. The CDR3 runs 17 residues. The germline CDR1 and CDR2 sequences are WNHNN and SYGVQD (reference sequence). The junction had 9 bases not matched to a gene; V was cut back by 5 bases and J by 8 bases. The CDR3 sequence: CASSFGTSGRERDEQFF. The DNA for the CDR3 is TGCGCCAGCAGTTTCGGGACTAGCGGGAGGGAGAGGGATGAGCAGTTCTTC.

V and J are TRBV5-4 and TRBJ2-1; the D gene is possibly TRBD2 (6 bases). V gave up 1 base and J gave up 4 bases, with 9 bases separating them. CDR3 length: 14 residues. Looked up from germline, CDR1 is SGHNT and CDR2 is YYREEE (reference sequence). CDR3 sequence (DNA): TGTGCCAGCAGCTTGACTAGCAAGTACAATGAGCAGTTCTTC. Its protein product is CASSLTSKYNEQFF.

This clone was detected only once. The chain couples TRBV6-6 to TRBJ2-5; D possibly corresponds to TRBD2 (6 bases). Germline V gene data show CDR1 as MNHNY and CDR2 as SVGAGI (reference sequence). The CDR3 sequence is 13 residues long. The V end lost 0 bases, the J end lost 5 bases, and 7 bases lay between the germline ends. CDR3 protein: CASSYSGRETQYF. CDR3 bases: TGTGCCAGCAGTTACTCAGGGAGGGAGACCCAGTACTTC.

The gene calls are TRBV5-4 and TRBJ2-5; D is perhaps TRBD1 (5 bases). V was cut by 8 bases and J by 2 bases, with 13 bases left in between. The V gene's germline CDR1 is SGHNT and CDR2 YYREEE (reference sequence). The CDR3 totals 13 residues. CDR3 bases: TGTGCCAGTAAGACAGACTTTCAAGAGACCCAGTACTTC. Translation gives CASKTDFQETQYF.

This clone was seen once. The chain has TRBV7-9 and TRBJ2-5; D is undetermined. The CDR3 sequence is 14 residues long. Germline V gives CDR1 SEHNR, CDR2 FQNEAQ (reference sequence). V was cut by 0 bases and J by 4 bases, with 9 bases left in between. The CDR3 bases are TGTGCCAGCAGCTTAGCGGTGGCCAGAGAGACCCAGTACTTC. It specifies CASSLAVARETQYF.

The genes are TRBV21-1 and TRBJ2-3; TRBD2, the table's D call, lacks a check against the DNA. TRBV21-1 constitutes a pseudogene. The CDR3 sequence is 17 residues long. The CDR3 nucleotides read TGTGCCAGCAGCACACCTCAGCTGCGGGCAAGCACAGATACGCAGTATTTT. Translation gives CASSTPQLRASTDTQYF.

The chain has TRBV28 and TRBJ1-1; unclear D gene. V lost 3 bases and J 7 bases, leaving 15 bases between the germline ends. The CDR3 runs 14 residues. From germline, CDR1 is MDHEN and CDR2 SYDVKM. In DNA form, the CDR3 reads TGTGCCAGCAGTTTGGGGTTTGATTCAATTGAAGCTTTCTTT. Translating gives CASSLGFDSIEAFF.

On this clone itself: At one end, the junction sequence differs from germline, possibly due to a read error. This chain connects TRBV28 to TRBJ1-3, with D uncertain. The CDR3 contains 16 residues. Germline V gives CDR1 MDHEN, CDR2 SYDVKM. CDR3 sequence reads: CAGSFSEALLGNTIYF. CDR3 in DNA: TGTGCCGGCAGTTTCTCGGAGGCCCTCCTTGGAAACACCATATATTTT.

V usage is TRBV19 and J usage is TRBJ1-2; D possibly corresponds to TRBD1 (5 bases). V shed 0 bases and J shed 2 bases, with 13 bases lying between them. The CDR3 loop spans 16 amino acids. Per the germline V gene, CDR1 is LNHDA and CDR2 is SQIVND (reference sequence). The CDR3 DNA reads as TGTGCCAGTAGTATAGATACAGGCAGAACCAACTATGGCTACACCTTC. This translates into CASSIDTGRTNYGYTF.

The chain recombines TRBV5-6 with TRBJ1-5; no clear D. V was pared by 0 bases and J by 6 bases, with 10 bases between. The germline CDR1 and CDR2 sequences are SGHDT and YYEEEE. The CDR3 has 14 residues. Here the CDR3 reads CASSLEGSGQPQHF. In DNA, the CDR3 is TGTGCCAGCAGCTTGGAAGGGTCTGGTCAGCCCCAGCATTTT.

This rearrangement joins TRBV7-9 to TRBJ1-1; a possible D gene is TRBD1 (6 bases). Trimming stripped 5 bases from V and 6 bases from J, with 13 bases between. The germline V gene has CDR1 SEHNR and CDR2 FQNEAQ (reference sequence). This CDR3 has 13 amino acids. CDR3 nucleotides: TGTGCCAGCAGCCCACGGACAGTTGCTGAAGCTTTCTTT. It encodes CASSPRTVAEAFF.

The genes are TRBV5-4 and TRBJ2-1, with 11 bases identical to TRBD2. This CDR3 has 16 residues. After removal of 2 bases from V and 8 bases from J, the junction contained 9 bases not matched to a gene. CDR1 is SGHNT, CDR2 YYREEE, per germline (reference sequence). In DNA, the CDR3 is TGTGCCAGCAGCTTCGGTAGCGGGAGGGCCGGGCATGAGCAGTTCTTC. Amino acid sequence: CASSFGSGRAGHEQFF.

The chain recombines TRBV5-8 with TRBJ2-6; D call uncertain. Germline V gives CDR1 SGHTS, CDR2 YDEGEE. This CDR3 comprises 18 residues. V was shortened by 0 bases and J by 1 base, with 14 bases between the two germline ends. CDR3 in amino acids: CASSLGTEVPSGANVLTF. The DNA of the CDR3 is TGTGCCAGCAGCTTGGGGACGGAAGTTCCTTCTGGGGCCAACGTCCTGACTTTC.

The CDR3 bases are TGTGCCAGCAGCTTACTCGGACTAGCGGGTGGGGGTCACTACGAGCAGTACTTC. Translation: CASSLLGLAGGGHYEQYF. The chain is built from TRBV7-2 and TRBJ2-7, with 11 bases that match TRBD2. J lost 3 bases, V lost 2 bases, and 12 bases had no gene match. CDR1 is SGHTA and CDR2 is FQGNSA in the germline V gene. This CDR3 contains 18 residues.

V usage is TRBV19 and J usage is TRBJ2-7; D might be TRBD2 (6 bases). Germline loops: CDR1 LNHDA, CDR2 SQIVND (reference sequence). Trimming took 5 bases from V and 5 from J, leaving 16 bases between them. There are 14 residues in the CDR3. The CDR3 nucleotides are TGTGCCAGTAGTGGAGGGAAGTTTCACGACGAGCAGTACTTC. The encoded protein is CASSGGKFHDEQYF.

The J gene is TRBJ2-7, the V gene TRBV11-1, with D possibly TRBD2 on 6 matching bases. There are 18 residues in the CDR3. Germline V gives CDR1 SGHAT, CDR2 FQDESV (reference sequence). V was shortened by 0 bases and J by 3 bases, with 21 bases between the two germline ends. The CDR3 coding sequence is TGTGCCAGCAGCTTAGCGGTGACAGTAGGAACGGGAGTCTACGAGCAGTACTTC. Amino acid sequence: CASSLAVTVGTGVYEQYF.

In the case of this clone: A far larger clone is one nucleotide away, so this likely arose from a read error. Distinct nucleotide sequences in the sample also encode this CDR3. This chain uses TRBV6-1 with TRBJ1-1; D remains ambiguous. The CDR3 totals 15 residues. Trimming removed 9 bases from V and 0 bases from J, with 17 bases in between. Germline V gene data show CDR1 as MNHNS and CDR2 as SASEGT. The CDR3 region has the DNA TGTGCCAGGAGGAAGTTCGACGAAATGAACACTGAAGCTTTCTTT. Translation gives CARRKFDEMNTEAFF.

V gene TRBV6-4 combines with J gene TRBJ2-7, with 9 bases that match TRBD2. The J segment lost 1 base and the V segment lost 4 bases, leaving 2 bases of the junction unmatched. Germline CDR1 is MRHNA and CDR2 is SNTAGT. This CDR3 has 14 amino acids. CDR3 amino acids: CASSGLAESYEQYF. CDR3 nucleotide sequence: TGTGCCAGCAGTGGACTAGCGGAATCCTACGAGCAGTACTTC.

J is TRBJ2-7 and V is TRBV28, with TRBD2 matching 8 bases. The CDR3 extends over 15 amino acids. The J segment lost 3 bases and the V segment lost 4 bases, leaving 8 bases of the junction unmatched. The germline gives CDR1 MDHEN, CDR2 SYDVKM. The CDR3 sequence is CASSSPPLAVYEQYF. The CDR3, as DNA: TGTGCCAGCAGTTCCCCCCCACTAGCGGTCTACGAGCAGTACTTC.

This clone was seen a handful of times. The V and J genes are TRBV12-5 and TRBJ2-1; D ambiguous. The CDR3 consists of 14 residues. Germline loops: CDR1 LGHNT, CDR2 FRNRAP. The V end was cut by 3 bases, the J end by 7 bases, with 13 bases between. The CDR3 DNA reads as TGTGCTAGTGGTTTATATGGGGTAGGGAATGAGCAGTTCTTC. Amino acid sequence: CASGLYGVGNEQFF.

The chain carries TRBV2 and TRBJ2-1; a weak D match, TRBD1 (5 bases). The CDR3 length is 14 residues. CDR1 is SNHLY and CDR2 is FYNNEI in the germline V gene. Trimming cost V 3 bases and J 2 bases, with 8 bases left between them. The CDR3 protein is CASSDLGAYNEQFF. The CDR3 DNA follows: TGTGCCAGCAGTGATCTAGGGGCCTACAATGAGCAGTTCTTC.

The DNA of the CDR3 is TGTGCCACCACCCCAAAGTTTCAAGATCAGCCCCAGCATTTT. It translates to CATTPKFQDQPQHF. This chain uses TRBV2 with TRBJ1-5; D unclear. Trimming stripped 10 bases from V and 5 bases from J, with 18 bases between. The length of the CDR3 is 14 residues. Germline V gene sequence: CDR1 SNHLY, CDR2 FYNNEI.

The V call is TRBV13, the J call TRBJ2-7; D remains ambiguous. This CDR3 spans 11 amino acids. The V gene's germline CDR1 is PRHDT and CDR2 FYEKMQ (reference sequence). The germline V and J ends were trimmed by 5 bases and 5 bases, with 7 bases remaining between them. In nucleotides, the CDR3 is TGTGCCAGCAGCCCCGCTAACGAGCAGTACTTC. Its protein is CASSPANEQYF. The full variable domain, with the rest looked up from reference TRBV13 and TRBJ2-7, is AAGVIQSPRHLIKEKRETATLKCYPIPRHDTVYWYQQGPGQDPQFLISFYEKMQSDKGSIPDRFSAQQFSDYHSELNMSSLELGDSALYFCASSPANEQYFGPGTRLTVT.